This T cell receptor (beta chain) was sequenced for a study of response to subunit inactivated influenza vaccine. General study findings and limits: Seasonal influenza vaccination, on each occasion, was suggested by the authors to recruit few new T cells.

TCRdb fed the RT-PCR reads into MiXCR, producing one record per CDR3 protein. This table holds a few hundred thousand distinct CDR3 sequences, under 8.5% found once. This clonotype was seen a handful of times. Antigen unknown. This TCR came from a man aged 45 to 75 who received an inactivated influenza vaccine. Material: PBMCs from blood, obtained less than 30 months after vaccination.

CDR3 region: CASSQAGNHQPQHF. DNA for the CDR3: TGTGCCAGCAGCCAGGCAGGGAACCATCAGCCCCAGCATTTT. J is TRBJ1-5 and V is TRBV3-1, with a possible D match to TRBD1 (5 bases). The V and J ends lost 3 bases and 5 bases respectively, with 11 bases between them. CDR1 and CDR2 from the germline V gene are LGHDT and YNNKEL (reference sequence). The CDR3 contains 14 residues.